This T cell receptor beta chain came from a study of shared clonotypes between healthy human individuals. Study in general: CD4 naive cells filled three plates per donor, CD4 memory three, CD8 naive two and CD8 memory one.

Generated by immunoSEQ multiplex PCR, the TCRdb table keeps only in-frame clones and is missing some. Among 2,100,000 or so clones, nearly 97% were seen once, and the ten largest hold more than 0.1%. A note on this clone: What it binds is not known.

Whole-study results and caveats: Generation of non-shared clonotypes was less probable than generation of clonotypes shared by all four donors.

V lost 3 bases and J lost 6; bases outside the gene matches: 13. CDR1 and CDR2 from the germline V gene are MDHEN and SYDVKM. The CDR3 has 18 residues. This chain joins TRBV28 and TRBJ2-7; TRBD2 matches at 14 bases. The receptor's source is a man between 18 and 35 years old in good health. Sequences were obtained from naive CD4+ T cells sorted from blood. The subset is: CD45RA+ positively selected. The CDR3 region is CASSLSPGLAGVNGEQYF. CDR3 nucleotides: TGTGCCAGCAGTTTGTCCCCGGGACTAGCGGGGGTTAATGGCGAGCAGTACTTC.